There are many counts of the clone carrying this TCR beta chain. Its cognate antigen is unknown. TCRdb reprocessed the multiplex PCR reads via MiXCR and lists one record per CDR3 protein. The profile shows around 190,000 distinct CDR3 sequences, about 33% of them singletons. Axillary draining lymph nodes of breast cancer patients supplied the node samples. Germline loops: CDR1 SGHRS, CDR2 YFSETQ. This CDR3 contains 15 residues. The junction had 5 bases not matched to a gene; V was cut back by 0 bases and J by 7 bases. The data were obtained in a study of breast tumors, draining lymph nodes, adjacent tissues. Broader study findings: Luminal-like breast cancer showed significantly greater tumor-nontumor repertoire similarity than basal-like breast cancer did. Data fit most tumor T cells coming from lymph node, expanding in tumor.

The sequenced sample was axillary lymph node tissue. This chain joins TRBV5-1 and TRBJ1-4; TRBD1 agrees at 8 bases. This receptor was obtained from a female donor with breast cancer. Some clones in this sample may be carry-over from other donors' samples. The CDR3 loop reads CASSLGADRGEKLFF. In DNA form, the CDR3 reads TGCGCCAGCAGCTTGGGAGCAGACAGGGGTGAAAAACTGTTTTTT.